This T cell receptor (beta chain) emerged from a study of T-cell memory formation after mild COVID-19. A single record per CDR3 protein comes from TCRdb applying MiXCR to the 5' RACE reads. This table has hundreds of thousands of distinct CDR3 sequences, 20% appearing once. V was clipped by 6 bases and J by 7 bases; unmatched bases: 8. Germline loops: CDR1 KGHSH, CDR2 LQKENI. CDR3 length: 16 residues. This clonotype was counted a few times. This clonotype was obtained from an adult woman who had mild COVID-19 (a few samples of this study predate the infection). Cell type and time point are not known. This chain links TRBV18 with TRBJ2-1; 14 bases fit TRBD2. Source material: PBMCs or a T cell subset sorted from them (not recorded which). The CDR3 sequence: CASSPGTSGSLNEQFF. The DNA for the CDR3 is TGTGCCAGCTCTCCCGGGACTAGCGGGAGTTTGAATGAGCAGTTCTTC.